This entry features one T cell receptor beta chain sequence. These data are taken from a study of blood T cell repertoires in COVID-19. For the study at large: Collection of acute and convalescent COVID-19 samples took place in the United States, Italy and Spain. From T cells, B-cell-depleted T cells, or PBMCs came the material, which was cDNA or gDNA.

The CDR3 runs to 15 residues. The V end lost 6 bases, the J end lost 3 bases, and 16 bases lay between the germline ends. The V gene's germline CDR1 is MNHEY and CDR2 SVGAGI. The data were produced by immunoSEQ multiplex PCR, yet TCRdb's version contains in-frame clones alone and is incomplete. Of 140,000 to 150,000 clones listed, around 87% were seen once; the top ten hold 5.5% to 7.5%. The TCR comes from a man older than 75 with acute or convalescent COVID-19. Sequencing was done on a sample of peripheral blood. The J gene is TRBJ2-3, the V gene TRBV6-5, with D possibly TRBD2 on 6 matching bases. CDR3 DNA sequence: TGTGCCAGCAGCCGACTAGGGGAGAAGACAGATACGCAGTATTTT. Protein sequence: CASSRLGEKTDTQYF.